The text below deals with one T cell receptor (beta chain). The sample belongs to a study of T-cell reconstitution after alpha-beta-depleted transplantation in children. Unique molecular identifiers featured in how the TCRbeta library was prepared. TCRdb re-derived calls from the PCR reads in MiXCR, one entry per CDR3 protein. The table has a few hundred thousand distinct CDR3 sequences, roughly 15% seen once. Germline V CDR1 and CDR2: SEHNR, FQNEAQ (reference sequence). V shed 7 bases and J 3 bases; nucleotides not matched to a gene: 2. This CDR3 region has 12 residues. The input for sequencing was PBMCs, taken from the stem cell graft. The rearrangement uses TRBV7-9 and TRBJ2-7, with 8 bases lining up with TRBD1. The source is a human donor who donated a stem cell graft to a child with Fanconi anemia. CDR3 sequence: CASTGQGYEQYV. In nucleotides, the CDR3 is TGTGCCAGCACCGGACAGGGCTACGAGCAGTACGTC.